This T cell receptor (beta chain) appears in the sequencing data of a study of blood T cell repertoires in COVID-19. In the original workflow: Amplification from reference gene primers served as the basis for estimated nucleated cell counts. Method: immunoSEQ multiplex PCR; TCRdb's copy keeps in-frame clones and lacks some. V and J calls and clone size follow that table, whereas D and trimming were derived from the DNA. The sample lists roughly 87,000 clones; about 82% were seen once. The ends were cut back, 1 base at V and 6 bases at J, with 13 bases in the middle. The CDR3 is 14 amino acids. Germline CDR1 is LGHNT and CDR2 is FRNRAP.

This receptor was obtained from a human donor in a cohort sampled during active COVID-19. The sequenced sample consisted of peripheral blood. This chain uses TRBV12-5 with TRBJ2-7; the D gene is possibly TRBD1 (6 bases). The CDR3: CASGLATGLREQYF. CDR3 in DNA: TGTGCTAGTGGTTTGGCCACAGGGCTTCGCGAGCAGTACTTC.